The rows below give T cell receptor beta chains drawn from one sample of a study of blood T cells in healthy people across ages. Each CDR3 protein gets one entry after TCRdb re-called the 5' RACE reads with MiXCR. The table includes about 650,000 distinct CDR3 sequences, approximately 30% detected once. Sequencing was carried out using blood. All receptors derive from a woman older than 75 in good health. CDR3s include the opening cysteine and the closing phenylalanine or tryptophan. D genes are given only for firm matches. Some rows mark clone size as missing; the rest say once, few, many or name a class of expanded clone.

j_call clone_size d_call v_call cdr3_nt cdr3_aa
TRBJ2-3 many - TRBV27 TGTGCCAGCAGTTTCACCCCCCGAGCCCGGGACACACTAAGACACACAGATACGCAGTATTTT CASSFTPRARDTLRHTDTQYF
TRBJ2-3 many TRBD2 TRBV9 TGTGCCAGCAGCGTAGTATCAGCGGGGGGCACAGATACGCAGTATTTT CASSVVSAGGTDTQYF
TRBJ1-4 few - TRBV6-6 TGTGCCAGCAGCCGCAGGGTATCAAATGAAAAACTGTTTTTT CASSRRVSNEKLFF
TRBJ1-4 many - TRBV20-1 TGCAGTGCTAGACCAGGGTCCGGTAATGAAAAACTGTTTTTT CSARPGSGNEKLFF
TRBJ2-2 - - TRBV20-1 TGCAGTGCTAGAAAATTCGGGGATACCGGGGAGCTGTTTTTT CSARKFGDTGELFF
TRBJ1-2 many - TRBV7-3 TGTGCCAGCAGCCCCGGTTTTCTCAGCTATGGCTACACCTTC CASSPGFLSYGYTF
TRBJ2-1 few TRBD2 TRBV30 TGTGCCTGGAGTGTCCAAGCGGGGCACAATGAGCAGTTCTTC CAWSVQAGHNEQFF
TRBJ2-1 many - TRBV20-1 TGCAGTGCTCGCCCGGGACGGGTAGCCTACAATGAGCAGTTCTTC CSARPGRVAYNEQFF
TRBJ2-2 - - TRBV9 TGTGCCAGCAGCGCTGGCTGGGGAAACACCGGGGAGCTGTTTTTT CASSAGWGNTGELFF
TRBJ1-1 - - TRBV2 TGTGCCAGCAGTCCGGACAGCCTTGAAGCTTTCTTT CASSPDSLEAFF
TRBJ2-1 many TRBD1 TRBV24-1 TGTGCCACCAGTGACCCCTCCCCAGGGGGCGCGGGTAATGAGCAGTTCTTC CATSDPSPGGAGNEQFF
TRBJ2-3 - - TRBV24-1 TGTGCCACCAGTGATTTTACAGAAAGCACAGATACGCAGTATTTT CATSDFTESTDTQYF
TRBJ2-7 - - TRBV7-2 TGCGCCAGCAGCCCGGGACGACAAACCTACGAGCAGTACTTC CASSPGRQTYEQYF
TRBJ2-1 - TRBD2 TRBV7-2 TGTGCCAGCAGCTTAGGGCGGGAGGGCTCTATGACCTACAATGAGCAGTTCTTC CASSLGREGSMTYNEQFF
TRBJ1-1 few TRBD1 TRBV2 TGTGCCAGCAATGTCGACAGGGGAACTGAAGCTTTCTTT CASNVDRGTEAFF
TRBJ1-2 many TRBD1 TRBV6-5 TGTGCCAGCAGTTACGGGACAGGGATGTATGGCTACACCTTC CASSYGTGMYGYTF
TRBJ2-3 - TRBD2 TRBV20-1 TGCAGTGCTAGGTCCGGGACTAGCGGGGGCACAGATACGCAGTATTTT CSARSGTSGGTDTQYF